Included here is one T cell receptor (beta chain) sequence, with context. Its antigen is currently unknown. In germline, CDR1 is GTSNPN, CDR2 SVGIG (reference sequence). Trimming left V 0 bases short and J 4 bases short, with 9 bases between. The CDR3 extends over 13 amino acids. Sequencing targeted expressed TCRB transcripts, as all isolated RNA had been reverse transcribed. Assay used: immunoSEQ multiplex PCR; TCRdb lists only in-frame clones, some missing. The sample contains more than 250,000 clones, approximately 25% of which appear only once. This specimen comes from a study of beta chain features in type 1 diabetes. Study-wide results and caveats: Whether TCRB rearrangement is influenced by HLA type went unresolved here. PCR might favor shorter templates, but any such skew would affect patients and controls equally. Significant though moderate, a shortening of TCRB CDR3s appeared in all four CD4+ subsets of Type 1 diabetes patients. Sequencing of cDNA might inflate the share of cells that strongly express TCR.

This clonotype was sampled from a woman aged 25-40 years with type 1 diabetes. Sequencing input: naive CD4+ T cells from blood. V gene TRBV30 combines with J gene TRBJ1-2; D unclear. CDR3 nucleotide sequence: TGTGCCTGGAGTGTACTAGGCAGCTATGGCTACACCTTC. It is translated as CAWSVLGSYGYTF. Variable domain in full (rest from reference TRBV30 and TRBJ1-2): SQTIHQWPATLVQPVGSPLSLECTVEGTSNPNLYWYRQAAGRGLQLLFYSVGIGQISSEVPQNLSASRPQDRQFILSSKKLLLSDSGFYLCAWSVLGSYGYTFGSGTRLTVV.